The entry below describes one T cell receptor beta chain. Germline loops: CDR1 SGHRS, CDR2 YFSETQ. The V segment lost 6 bases and the J segment 2 bases; nucleotides outside the gene matches: 4. The CDR3 runs 15 residues. This record belongs to a study of blood T cell repertoires in COVID-19. Study at large: Samples representing acute and convalescent COVID-19 were sourced from the United States, Italy and Spain. PBMCs, B-cell-depleted T cells, or T cells provided the cDNA or gDNA that made up the material.

How the authors handled the data: Estimation of nucleated cell counts relied on the amplification of reference gene primers. Assay used: immunoSEQ multiplex PCR; TCRdb lists only in-frame clones, some missing. Clone size and the V and J calls come from that table; the DNA yielded D and trimming. Among around 240,000 clones listed, more than 65% were seen once. The receptor was derived from a woman in her thirties or forties who had recovered from COVID-19. This sequence joins TRBV5-1 and TRBJ2-1; 11 bases fit TRBD2. The sample consisted of peripheral blood. CDR3: CASTTSGGTYNEQFF. CDR3 DNA: TGCGCCAGCACCACTAGCGGGGGAACCTACAATGAGCAGTTCTTC.